The 23 T cell receptor beta chains presented below share a single source sample, sequenced in a study of cytomegalovirus exposure and HLA in healthy donors. It was with 60 Vbeta and 13 Jbeta primers that the PCR ran. Repertoires were generated with immunoSEQ multiplex PCR, while TCRdb's copy carries only in-frame clones and drops some. The sample has about 200,000 clones; around nine tenths are singletons. The material sequenced was PBMCs. These receptors all stem from a woman younger than 35 in good health and CMV-seronegative.

The chain uses TRBV28 and TRBJ2-7, with 7 bases identical to TRBD1. Trimming took 6 bases from V and 4 from J; bases not matched to a gene: 9. Germline V lookup: CDR1 MDHEN, CDR2 SYDVKM. The CDR3 has 14 residues. The CDR3 sequence is CASRIQGLLYEQYF. CDR3 bases: TGTGCCAGCAGGATACAGGGGTTATTATACGAGCAGTACTTC.

The sample holds one count of this clone. The chain recombines TRBV5-4 with TRBJ2-7; TRBD2 is a possible D gene (5 bases). V dropped 4 bases and J dropped 5 bases, with 13 bases sitting between them. This CDR3 has 13 amino acids. Germline CDR1 and CDR2: SGHNT and YYREEE (reference sequence). In DNA, the CDR3 is TGTGCCAGCAGCCCTCGAGGGTACGACGAGCAGTACTTC. This translates into CASSPRGYDEQYF. The whole variable domain, filled in from reference TRBV5-4 and TRBJ2-7, reads ETGVTQSPTHLIKTRGQQVTLRCSSQSGHNTVSWYQQALGQGPQFIFQYYREEENGRGNFPPRFSGLQFPNYSSELNVNALELDDSALYLCASSPRGYDEQYFGPGTRLTVT.

The chain is built from TRBV6-1 and TRBJ2-7, with a possible D match to TRBD1 (6 bases). V was clipped by 4 bases and J by 4 bases, with 14 bases between them. The V gene's germline CDR1 is MNHNS and CDR2 SASEGT. The CDR3 runs 14 residues. The chain's CDR3 is CASSVNRVGYEQYF. The CDR3 coding sequence is TGTGCCAGCAGTGTGAACAGGGTTGGGTACGAGCAGTACTTC.

This clone occurred once. This chain connects TRBV30 to TRBJ1-6, with 7 bases that match TRBD1. V shed 3 bases, J shed 7 bases, and the junction held 12 bases outside the gene matches. CDR3 size: 16 residues. Germline loops: CDR1 GTSNPN, CDR2 SVGIG (reference sequence). The CDR3 region is CAWRLTGTGANSPLHF. DNA for the CDR3: TGTGCCTGGAGACTGACAGGGACCGGCGCCAATTCACCCCTCCACTTT. The whole variable domain, filled in from reference TRBV30 and TRBJ1-6, reads SQTIHQWPATLVQPVGSPLSLECTVEGTSNPNLYWYRQAAGRGLQLLFYSVGIGQISSEVPQNLSASRPQDRQFILSSKKLLLSDSGFYLCAWRLTGTGANSPLHFGNGTRLTVT.

The gene calls are TRBV6-5 and TRBJ2-1; 9 bases align to TRBD2. Per germline, CDR1 MNHEY and CDR2 SVGAGI. The CDR3 totals 13 residues. The trim removed 2 bases at V and 12 bases at J, leaving 5 bases unmatched. Written as DNA, the CDR3 is TGTGCCAGCAGTTACGCTAGCGGGGCACGGCAGTTCTTC. Protein sequence: CASSYASGARQFF.

V is TRBV6-6 and J is TRBJ2-5; 15 nucleotides match TRBD2. Germline-derived CDR1 and CDR2 are MNHNY and SVGAGI (reference sequence). With 6 bases clipped from V and 13 bases from J, the junction kept 12 bases outside the gene matches. The CDR3 is made up of 15 amino acids. In DNA, the CDR3 is TGTGCCAGCAGGGGGACTAGCGGGGGGCGGGGGGGCGGGTACTTC. Protein product: CASRGTSGGRGGGYF.

V gene TRBV7-2 combines with J gene TRBJ2-3, with 7 bases fitting TRBD2. The CDR3 loop spans 15 amino acids. The J segment lost 4 bases and the V segment lost 1 base, leaving 5 bases of the junction unmatched. The germline CDR1 and CDR2 sequences are SGHTA and FQGNSA. The CDR3 sequence: CASSLEGGPPDTQYF. CDR3 coding DNA: TGTGCCAGCAGCTTAGAGGGAGGGCCGCCAGATACGCAGTATTTT.

The V call is TRBV29-1, the J call TRBJ2-3; a possible D gene is TRBD1 (6 bases). Germline V CDR1 and CDR2: SQVTM, ANQGSEA. V lost 4 bases, J lost 4 bases, and 12 bases lay in between. This CDR3 has 13 amino acids. Here the CDR3 DNA reads TGCAGCGTTGCCGGTCGGACAGCAGATACGCAGTATTTT. This gives the protein CSVAGRTADTQYF.

The V gene is TRBV16, the J gene TRBJ1-2; 10 bases line up with TRBD1. CDR1 and CDR2 from the germline V gene are KGHSY and FQNENV. The CDR3 spans 15 residues. With V trimmed by 0 bases and J by 8 bases, 6 bases remained unmatched. In nucleotides, the CDR3 is TGTGCCAGCAGCCAATCGAGAGACAGGGGGCACGGCTACACCTTC. Translation: CASSQSRDRGHGYTF.

The chain recombines TRBV5-8 with TRBJ1-5; no reliable D call. CDR1 is SGHTS, CDR2 YDEGEE, per germline. The ends were cut back, 1 base at V and 6 bases at J, with 5 bases in the middle. This CDR3 comprises 12 residues. The CDR3 DNA follows: TGTGCCAGCAGCTTGTCAGTTCAGCCCCAGCATTTT. Translated: CASSLSVQPQHF.

The rearrangement links TRBV7-2 to TRBJ2-5, with D possibly matching TRBD2 (6 bases). The CDR3 has 13 amino acids. Germline CDR1 and CDR2: SGHTA and FQGNSA. V lost 1 base and J lost 5, with 8 bases in between. Written as DNA, the CDR3 is TGTGCCAGCAGCTTAGTAAGCGGGGAGACCCAGTACTTC. Translating it yields CASSLVSGETQYF.

The CDR3, as DNA: TGTGCCAGCAGCGAGCAAAGTTCTTTCACAGATACGCAGTATTTT. Amino acid sequence: CASSEQSSFTDTQYF. This chain connects TRBV9 to TRBJ2-3, with no clear D. The germline V gene encodes CDR1 SGDLS and CDR2 YYNGEE. The length of the CDR3 is 15 residues. V lost 3 bases, J lost 2 bases, and 13 bases lay in between.

The rearrangement joins TRBV7-2 to TRBJ2-7, with TRBD1 matching 7 bases. The germline V gene has CDR1 SGHTA and CDR2 FQGNSA. V was pared by 2 bases and J by 6 bases, with 7 bases of the junction left unmatched. This CDR3 is built from 14 residues. DNA for the CDR3: TGTGCCAGCAGCTTAATGGGGCAGGGGGTCGAGCAGTACTTC. Translated: CASSLMGQGVEQYF. Full variable domain (remainder filled in from reference TRBV7-2 and TRBJ2-7): GAGVSQSPSNKVTEKGKDVELRCDPISGHTALYWYRQSLGQGLEFLIYFQGNSAPDKSGLPSDRFSAERTGGSVSTLTIQRTQQEDSAVYLCASSLMGQGVEQYFGPGTRLTVT.

The chain recombines TRBV7-7 with TRBJ2-2; TRBD2 matches 7 bases. Germline V gene sequence: CDR1 SSHAT, CDR2 FNYEAQ (reference sequence). The CDR3 spans 15 residues. The CDR3 DNA reads TGTGCTAGTGGCCGAGCGGGGCCTTACACCGGGGAGCTGTTTTTT. It codes for CASGRAGPYTGELFF.

J is TRBJ2-3 and V is TRBV7-2; D gene uncertain. The V gene lost 0 bases and the J gene lost 1 base, with 5 bases spanning the gap. Germline V lookup: CDR1 SGHTA, CDR2 FQGNSA. The CDR3 is 14 amino acids. In DNA, the CDR3 is TGTGCCAGCAGCTTAGCGTCAGGCACAGATACGCAGTATTTT. Translated, it gives CASSLASGTDTQYF. Full variable domain (rest looked up from reference TRBV7-2 and TRBJ2-3): GAGVSQSPSNKVTEKGKDVELRCDPISGHTALYWYRQSLGQGLEFLIYFQGNSAPDKSGLPSDRFSAERTGGSVSTLTIQRTQQEDSAVYLCASSLASGTDTQYFGPGTRLTVL.

The chain links TRBV6-5 to TRBJ2-2; TRBD2 matches at 8 bases. With 1 base clipped from V and 4 bases from J, the junction kept 5 bases outside the gene matches. The CDR3 length is 16 residues. Per the germline V gene, CDR1 is MNHEY and CDR2 is SVGAGI. CDR3 residues: CASSYLSGSGTGELFF. In nucleotides, the CDR3 is TGTGCCAGCAGTTACTTGAGCGGGAGCGGCACCGGGGAGCTGTTTTTT.

The J gene is TRBJ2-1, the V gene TRBV9, with D possibly TRBD1 on 5 matching bases. The V gene lost 1 base and the J gene lost 7 bases, with 12 bases spanning the gap. Germline CDR1 reads SGDLS; CDR2 reads YYNGEE. The CDR3 spans 14 residues. CDR3: CASSVSPGLNEQFF. Here the CDR3 DNA reads TGTGCCAGCAGCGTATCCCCAGGGTTGAATGAGCAGTTCTTC.

The chain joins TRBV15 to TRBJ2-1; D is possibly TRBD2 (6 bases). V lost 5 bases to trimming and J lost 5 bases, with 16 bases between them. CDR3 size: 15 residues. CDR1 and CDR2 (germline): LNHNV, YYDKDF (reference sequence). The DNA of the CDR3 is TGTGCCACCAGCCGCAGCCCTAGCGACCACAATGAGCAGTTCTTC. Its protein product is CATSRSPSDHNEQFF.

The chain employs TRBV5-1 and TRBJ2-5, with D possibly being TRBD1 (5 bases). The better agreement between TRBJ2-7 and the DNA end casts doubt on the J call. Germline V gene data show CDR1 as SGHRS and CDR2 as YFSETQ. The CDR3 consists of 13 residues. CDR3 DNA sequence: TGCGCCAGCAGCTTGGAGGGGTATGCCGAGCAGTACTTC. Translation: CASSLEGYAEQYF.

The gene calls are TRBV12-5 and TRBJ1-2; D is unclear. V was clipped by 5 bases and J by 4 bases, with 11 bases between them. CDR3 size: 13 residues. The germline CDR1 and CDR2 sequences are LGHNT and FRNRAP. The CDR3 sequence is CASGGDGIYGYTF. The CDR3 coding sequence is TGTGCTAGTGGTGGCGACGGGATCTATGGCTACACCTTC.

V is TRBV5-1 and J is TRBJ1-1; no reliable D call. Per the germline V gene, CDR1 is SGHRS and CDR2 is YFSETQ. The CDR3 is 13 amino acids. The ends were cut back, 1 base at V and 2 bases at J, with 6 bases in the middle. CDR3 in DNA: TGCGCCAGCAGCTTGACACCCAACACTGAAGCTTTCTTT. Protein product: CASSLTPNTEAFF.

This chain uses TRBV29-1 with TRBJ1-1; 10 bases match TRBD1. V was clipped by 6 bases and J by 5 bases; unmatched bases: 6. In germline, CDR1 is SQVTM, CDR2 ANQGSEA. This CDR3 spans 13 amino acids. The CDR3 region is CSVRTGGDTEAFF. The CDR3 nucleotides read TGCAGCGTCCGGACAGGGGGAGATACTGAAGCTTTCTTT.

The rearrangement links TRBV4-2 to TRBJ1-1; 10 bases match TRBD1. Germline values: CDR1 LGHNA, CDR2 YNFKEQ. V shed 2 bases, J shed 4 bases, and the junction held 4 bases outside the gene matches. The CDR3 contains 15 residues. The CDR3 here is CASSQRDRGSTEAFF. In DNA, the CDR3 is TGTGCCAGCAGCCAACGGGACAGGGGATCCACTGAAGCTTTCTTT.